This T cell receptor (beta chain) was sequenced for a study of blood T cells in healthy people across ages. Study-level points and caveats: Not knowing donor CMV status may have confounded expanded clonotype changes. Roughly linearly, TCR beta diversity per million T cells fell as age increased.

Of note for this clonotype: Its antigen is currently unknown.

A second PCR of 7 to 11 cycles used a sample-barcoded 5' primer and a J-beta primer mix. MiXCR, applied by TCRdb to the 5' RACE reads, yields one record per CDR3 protein. This sample yields 920,000 or so distinct CDR3 sequences, of which 45% are seen a single time; approximately 17% belongs to the top ten. Trimming left V 6 bases short and J 6 bases short, with 15 bases between. The length of the CDR3 is 13 residues. The V gene's germline CDR1 is MGHDK and CDR2 SYGVNS. This sequence originates from an older woman in good health. The chain couples TRBV25-1 to TRBJ2-7; D remains ambiguous. The source material was blood. In DNA form, the CDR3 reads TGTGCCAGCAGGAAAGGACCCCCCGCCGAGCAGTACTTC. The encoded protein is CASRKGPPAEQYF.